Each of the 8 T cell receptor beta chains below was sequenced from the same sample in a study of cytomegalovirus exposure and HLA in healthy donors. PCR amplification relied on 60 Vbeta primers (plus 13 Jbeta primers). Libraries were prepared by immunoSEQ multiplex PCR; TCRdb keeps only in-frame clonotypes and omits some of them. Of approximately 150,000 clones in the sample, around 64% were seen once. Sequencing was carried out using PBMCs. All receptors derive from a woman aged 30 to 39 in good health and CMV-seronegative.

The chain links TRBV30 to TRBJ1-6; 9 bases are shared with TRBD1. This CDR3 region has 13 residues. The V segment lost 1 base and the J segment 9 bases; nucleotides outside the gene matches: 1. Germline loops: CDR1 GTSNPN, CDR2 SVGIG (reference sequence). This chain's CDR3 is CAWSGQGGSPLHF. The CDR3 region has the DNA TGTGCCTGGAGTGGACAGGGGGGTTCACCCCTCCACTTT.

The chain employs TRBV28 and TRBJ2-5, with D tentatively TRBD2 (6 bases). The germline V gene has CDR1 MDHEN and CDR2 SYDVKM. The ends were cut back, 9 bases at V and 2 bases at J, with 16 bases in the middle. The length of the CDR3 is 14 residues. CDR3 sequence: CASSRGDRQETQYF. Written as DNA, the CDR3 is TGTGCCAGTTCTCGCGGGGACCGACAAGAGACCCAGTACTTC.

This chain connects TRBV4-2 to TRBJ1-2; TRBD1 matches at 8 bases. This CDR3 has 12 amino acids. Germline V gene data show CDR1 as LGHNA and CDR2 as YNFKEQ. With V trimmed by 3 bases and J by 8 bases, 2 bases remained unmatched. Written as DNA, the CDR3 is TGTGCCAGCAGCCAGACAGGGGTAGGCTACACCTTC. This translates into CASSQTGVGYTF.

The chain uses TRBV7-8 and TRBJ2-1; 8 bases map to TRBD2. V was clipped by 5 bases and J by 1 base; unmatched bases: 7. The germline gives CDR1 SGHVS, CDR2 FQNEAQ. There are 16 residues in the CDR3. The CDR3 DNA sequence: TGTGCCAGCAGCGGGACTAGGGTCCCATCCTACAATGAGCAGTTCTTC. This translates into CASSGTRVPSYNEQFF.

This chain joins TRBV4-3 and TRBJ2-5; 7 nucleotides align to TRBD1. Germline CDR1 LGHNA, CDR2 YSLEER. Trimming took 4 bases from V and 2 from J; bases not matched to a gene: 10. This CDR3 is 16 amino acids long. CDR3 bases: TGCGCCAGCAGCCCCGGGACAGCGAGTACTCAAGAGACCCAGTACTTC. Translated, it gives CASSPGTASTQETQYF.

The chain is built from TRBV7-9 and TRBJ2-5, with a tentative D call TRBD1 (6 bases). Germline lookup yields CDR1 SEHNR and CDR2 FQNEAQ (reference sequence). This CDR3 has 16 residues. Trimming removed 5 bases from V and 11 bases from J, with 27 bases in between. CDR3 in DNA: TGTGCCAGCAGCCCTGGGGGCGTAAGGCGGAGGCGTGAGCAGTACTTC. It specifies CASSPGGVRRRREQYF. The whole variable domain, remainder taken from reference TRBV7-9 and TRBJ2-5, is DTGVSQNPRHKITKRGQNVTFRCDPISEHNRLYWYRQTLGQGPEFLTYFQNEAQLEKSRLLSDRFSAERPKGSFSTLEIQRTEQGDSAMYLCASSPGGVRRRREQYFGPGTRLLVL.

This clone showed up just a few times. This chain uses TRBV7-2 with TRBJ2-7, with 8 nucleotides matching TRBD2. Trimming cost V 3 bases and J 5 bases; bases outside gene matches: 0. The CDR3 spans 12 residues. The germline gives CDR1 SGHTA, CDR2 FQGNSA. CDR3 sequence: CASSFSGNEQYF. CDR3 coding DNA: TGTGCCAGCAGCTTTAGCGGGAACGAGCAGTACTTC.

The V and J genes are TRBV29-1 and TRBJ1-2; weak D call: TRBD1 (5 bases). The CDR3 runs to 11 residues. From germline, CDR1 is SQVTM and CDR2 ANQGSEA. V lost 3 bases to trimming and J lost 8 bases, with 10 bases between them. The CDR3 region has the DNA TGCAGCGTTGATAAGGGGCAAGGCTACACCTTC. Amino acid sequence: CSVDKGQGYTF.